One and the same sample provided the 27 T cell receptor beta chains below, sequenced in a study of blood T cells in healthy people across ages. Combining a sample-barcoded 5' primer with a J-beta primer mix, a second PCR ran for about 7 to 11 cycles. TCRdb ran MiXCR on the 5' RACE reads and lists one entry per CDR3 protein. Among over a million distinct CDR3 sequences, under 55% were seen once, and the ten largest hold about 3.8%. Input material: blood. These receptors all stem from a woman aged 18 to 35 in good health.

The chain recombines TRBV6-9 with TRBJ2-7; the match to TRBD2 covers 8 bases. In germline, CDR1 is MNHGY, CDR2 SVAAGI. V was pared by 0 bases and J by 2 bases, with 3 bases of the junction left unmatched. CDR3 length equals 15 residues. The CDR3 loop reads CASSYSGREAYEQYF. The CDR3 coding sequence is TGTGCCAGCAGTTATTCAGGGCGGGAGGCCTACGAGCAGTACTTC.

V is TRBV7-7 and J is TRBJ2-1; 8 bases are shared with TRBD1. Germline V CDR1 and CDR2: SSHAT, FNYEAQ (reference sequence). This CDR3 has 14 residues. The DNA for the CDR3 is TGTACTAGCAGCCCCGGACAGGGCGGCAATGAGCAGTTCTTC. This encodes CTSSPGQGGNEQFF.

The DNA for the CDR3 is TGCGCCAGCAGCCAAACGGGCGGTAGTACCTACGAGCAGTACTTC. Translated: CASSQTGGSTYEQYF. This sequence joins TRBV5-1 and TRBJ2-5, with unresolved D. The J call may be in error: the DNA end matches TRBJ2-7 better. Germline V gene sequence: CDR1 SGHRS, CDR2 YFSETQ. The CDR3 length is 15 residues.

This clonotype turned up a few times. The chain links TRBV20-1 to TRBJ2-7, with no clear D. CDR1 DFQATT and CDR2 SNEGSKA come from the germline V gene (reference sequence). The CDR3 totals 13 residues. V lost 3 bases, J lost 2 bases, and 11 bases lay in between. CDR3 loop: CSARVLGPYEQYF. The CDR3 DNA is TGCAGTGCTAGGGTCCTAGGGCCCTACGAGCAGTACTTC.

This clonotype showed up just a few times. In DNA form, the CDR3 reads TGCGCCAGCAGGGGTCAGACAGGGAGCTCCTACGAGCAGTACTTC. This codes for CASRGQTGSSYEQYF. This chain joins TRBV4-1 and TRBJ2-7, with 7 bases matching TRBD1. Trimming at V came to 6 bases and at J to 0 bases, leaving 8 bases not matched to a gene. The CDR3 is 15 amino acids. CDR1 is MGHRA and CDR2 is YSYEKL in the germline V gene.

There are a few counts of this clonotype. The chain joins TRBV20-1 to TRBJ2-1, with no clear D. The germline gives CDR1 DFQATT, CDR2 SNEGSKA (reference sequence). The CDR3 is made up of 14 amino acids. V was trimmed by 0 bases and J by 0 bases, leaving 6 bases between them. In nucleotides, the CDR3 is TGCAGTGCTAGAGAGTTTAGCTCCTACAATGAGCAGTTCTTC. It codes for CSAREFSSYNEQFF.

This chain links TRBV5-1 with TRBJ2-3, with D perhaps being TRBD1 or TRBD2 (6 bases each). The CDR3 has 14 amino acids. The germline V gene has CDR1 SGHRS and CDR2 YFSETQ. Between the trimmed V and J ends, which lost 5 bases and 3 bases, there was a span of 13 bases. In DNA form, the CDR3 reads TGCGCCAGCAGAGCCGGGGGCCTTACAGATACGCAGTATTTT. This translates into CASRAGGLTDTQYF.

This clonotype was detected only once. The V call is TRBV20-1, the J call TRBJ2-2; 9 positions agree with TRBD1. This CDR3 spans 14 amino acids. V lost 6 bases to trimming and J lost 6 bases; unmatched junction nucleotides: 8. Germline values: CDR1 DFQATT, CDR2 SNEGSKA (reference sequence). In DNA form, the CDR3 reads TGCAGTGCCACGGGACAGGGAAGGTCCGGGGAGCTGTTTTTT. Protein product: CSATGQGRSGELFF.

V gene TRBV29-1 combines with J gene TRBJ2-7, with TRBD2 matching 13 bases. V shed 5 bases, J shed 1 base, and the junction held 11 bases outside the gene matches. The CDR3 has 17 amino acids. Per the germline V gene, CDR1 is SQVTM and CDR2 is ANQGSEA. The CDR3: CSVLLAGGPWMSYEQYF. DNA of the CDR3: TGCAGCGTTCTACTAGCGGGAGGGCCGTGGATGTCCTACGAGCAGTACTTC.

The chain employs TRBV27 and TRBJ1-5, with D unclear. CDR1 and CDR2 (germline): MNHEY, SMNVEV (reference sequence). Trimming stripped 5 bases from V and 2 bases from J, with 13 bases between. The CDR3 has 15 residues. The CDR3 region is CASSGTVGGNQPQHF. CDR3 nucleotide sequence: TGTGCCAGCAGTGGTACAGTCGGGGGCAATCAGCCCCAGCATTTT.

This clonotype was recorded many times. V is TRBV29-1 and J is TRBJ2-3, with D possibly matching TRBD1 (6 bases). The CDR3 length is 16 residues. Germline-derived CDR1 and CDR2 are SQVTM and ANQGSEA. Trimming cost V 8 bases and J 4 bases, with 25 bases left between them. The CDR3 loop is CSLVGFTGTPADTQYF. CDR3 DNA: TGCAGCCTCGTAGGCTTCACAGGGACCCCCGCAGATACGCAGTATTTT.

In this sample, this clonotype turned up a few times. The DNA of the CDR3 is TGTGCCAGCTCACCCGCGGGTACTGAAGCTTTCTTT. Encoded protein: CASSPAGTEAFF. The rearrangement uses TRBV18 and TRBJ1-1; D is unclear. The CDR3 spans 12 residues. Germline CDR1 reads KGHSH; CDR2 reads LQKENI. V was trimmed by 3 bases and J by 5 bases, leaving 7 bases between them.

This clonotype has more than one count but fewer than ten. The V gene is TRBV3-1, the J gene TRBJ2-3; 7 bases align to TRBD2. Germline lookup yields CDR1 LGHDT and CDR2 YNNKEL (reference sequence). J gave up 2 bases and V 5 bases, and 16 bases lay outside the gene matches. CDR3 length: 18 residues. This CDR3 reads CASSSHGVGGGATDTQYF. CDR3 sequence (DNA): TGTGCCAGCAGCTCCCACGGAGTTGGCGGGGGTGCCACAGATACGCAGTATTTT.

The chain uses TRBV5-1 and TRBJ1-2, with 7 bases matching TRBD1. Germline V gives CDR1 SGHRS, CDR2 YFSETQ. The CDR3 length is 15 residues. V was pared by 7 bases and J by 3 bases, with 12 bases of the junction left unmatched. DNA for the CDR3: TGCGCCAGCCGAGAGGCCAGGGGGTTGGACTATGGCTACACCTTC. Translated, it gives CASREARGLDYGYTF.

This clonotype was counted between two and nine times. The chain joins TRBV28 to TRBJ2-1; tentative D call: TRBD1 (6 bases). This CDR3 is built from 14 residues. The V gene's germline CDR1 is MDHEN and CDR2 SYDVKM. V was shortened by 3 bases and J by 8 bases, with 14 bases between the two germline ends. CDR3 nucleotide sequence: TGTGCCAGCAGTTTCCGTCCAGGGGACGATGAGCAGTTCTTC. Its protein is CASSFRPGDDEQFF.

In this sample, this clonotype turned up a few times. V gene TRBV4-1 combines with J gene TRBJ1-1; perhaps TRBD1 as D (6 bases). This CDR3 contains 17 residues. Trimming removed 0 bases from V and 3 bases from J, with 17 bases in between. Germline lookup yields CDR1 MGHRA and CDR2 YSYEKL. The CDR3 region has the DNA TGCGCCAGCAGCCAAGAGAGGGTGTACAGGGATTACACTGAAGCTTTCTTT. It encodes CASSQERVYRDYTEAFF.

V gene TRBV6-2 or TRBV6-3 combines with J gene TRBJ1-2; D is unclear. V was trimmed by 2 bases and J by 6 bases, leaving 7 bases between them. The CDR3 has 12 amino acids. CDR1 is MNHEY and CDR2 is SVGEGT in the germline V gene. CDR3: CASSYGVHGYTF. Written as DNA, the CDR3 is TGTGCCAGCAGTTACGGGGTTCATGGCTACACCTTC.

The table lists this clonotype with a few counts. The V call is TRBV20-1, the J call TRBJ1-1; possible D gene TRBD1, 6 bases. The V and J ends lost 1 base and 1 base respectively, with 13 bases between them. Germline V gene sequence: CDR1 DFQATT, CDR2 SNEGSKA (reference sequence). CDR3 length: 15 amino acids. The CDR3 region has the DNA TGCAGTGCTAGAGGCCGGGGGGCGGCGAACACTGAAGCTTTCTTT. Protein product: CSARGRGAANTEAFF.

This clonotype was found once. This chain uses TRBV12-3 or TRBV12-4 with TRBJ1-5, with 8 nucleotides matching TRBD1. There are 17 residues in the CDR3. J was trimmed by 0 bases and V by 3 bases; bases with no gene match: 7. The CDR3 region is CASSFQGAPYSNQPQHF. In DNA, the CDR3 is TGTGCCAGCAGTTTCCAGGGGGCCCCCTATAGCAATCAGCCCCAGCATTTT.

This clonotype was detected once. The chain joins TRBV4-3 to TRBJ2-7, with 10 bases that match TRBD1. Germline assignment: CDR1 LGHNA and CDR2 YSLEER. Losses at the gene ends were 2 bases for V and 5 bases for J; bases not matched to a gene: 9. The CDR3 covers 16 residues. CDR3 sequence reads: CASSQNLRDRGNEQYF. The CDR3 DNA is TGCGCCAGCAGCCAAAATCTCCGGGACAGGGGAAACGAGCAGTACTTC.

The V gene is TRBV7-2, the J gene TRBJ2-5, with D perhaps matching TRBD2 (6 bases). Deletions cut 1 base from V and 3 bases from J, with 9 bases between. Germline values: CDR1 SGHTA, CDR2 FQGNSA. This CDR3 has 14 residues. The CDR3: CASSLVWTKETQYF. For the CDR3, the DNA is TGTGCCAGCAGCTTAGTCTGGACTAAAGAGACCCAGTACTTC.

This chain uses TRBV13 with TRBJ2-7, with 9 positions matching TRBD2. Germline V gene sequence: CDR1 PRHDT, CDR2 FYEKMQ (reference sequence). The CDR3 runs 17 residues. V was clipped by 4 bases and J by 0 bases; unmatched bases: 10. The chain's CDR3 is CASSWGSGGSSSYEQYF. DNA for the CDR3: TGTGCCAGCAGCTGGGGAAGCGGGGGGTCAAGCTCCTACGAGCAGTACTTC.

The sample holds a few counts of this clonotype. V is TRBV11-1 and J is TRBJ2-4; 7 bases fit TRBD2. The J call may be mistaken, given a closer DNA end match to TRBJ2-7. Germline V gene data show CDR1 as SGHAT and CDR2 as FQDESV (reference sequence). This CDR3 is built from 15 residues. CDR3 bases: TGTGCCAGCACCAATTCCGGCGGGAGTCTATACGAGCAGTACTTC. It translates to CASTNSGGSLYEQYF.

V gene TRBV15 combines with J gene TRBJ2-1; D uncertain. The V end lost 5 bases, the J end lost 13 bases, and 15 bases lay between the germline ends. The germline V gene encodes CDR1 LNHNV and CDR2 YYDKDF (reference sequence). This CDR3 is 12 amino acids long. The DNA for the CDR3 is TGTGCCACCAGCGAGACCGGAACGGTCCAGTTCTTC. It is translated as CATSETGTVQFF.

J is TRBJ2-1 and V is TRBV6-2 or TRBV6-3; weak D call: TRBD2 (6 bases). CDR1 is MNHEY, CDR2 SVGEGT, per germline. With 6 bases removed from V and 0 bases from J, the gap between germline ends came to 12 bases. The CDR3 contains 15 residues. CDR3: CASSEGLVSYNEQFF. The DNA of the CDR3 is TGTGCCAGCAGCGAGGGACTGGTCTCCTACAATGAGCAGTTCTTC.

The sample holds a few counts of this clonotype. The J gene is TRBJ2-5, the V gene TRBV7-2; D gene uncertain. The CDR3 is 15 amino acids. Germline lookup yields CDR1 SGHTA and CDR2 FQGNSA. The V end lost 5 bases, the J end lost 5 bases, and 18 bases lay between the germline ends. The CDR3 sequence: CASSGLSQRRETQYF. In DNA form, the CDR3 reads TGTGCCAGCAGCGGGCTGTCTCAACGGCGGGAGACCCAGTACTTC.

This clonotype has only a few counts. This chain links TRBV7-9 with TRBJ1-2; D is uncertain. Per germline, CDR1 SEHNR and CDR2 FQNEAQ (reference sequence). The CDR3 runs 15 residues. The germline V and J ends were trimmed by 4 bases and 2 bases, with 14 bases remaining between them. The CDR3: CASSSYVSRNYGYTF. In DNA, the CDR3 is TGTGCCAGCAGCTCTTATGTTAGTCGGAACTATGGCTACACCTTC.